What follows is one T cell receptor beta chain and its context. Some clones are missing from TCRdb's copy, which holds only in-frame ones; the method was immunoSEQ multiplex PCR. The data contain about 54,000 clones, around 90% of them seen just once; the ten biggest clones take up approximately 1.2%. This entry belongs to a study of T cell changes during pregnancy in multiple sclerosis. Germline assignment: CDR1 PRHDT and CDR2 FYEKMQ (reference sequence). The CDR3 runs 13 residues. V lost 5 bases and J 4 bases, leaving 11 bases between the germline ends. Sequenced here: peripheral blood, sampled after pregnancy. The chain links TRBV13 to TRBJ1-1; D might be TRBD1 (5 bases). The sequence was obtained from a female donor in good health, enrolled as a control in a pregnancy study. CDR3 nucleotide sequence: TGTGCCAGCAGCCGCGGGGGTGGCACTGAAGCTTTCTTT. It translates to CASSRGGGTEAFF.